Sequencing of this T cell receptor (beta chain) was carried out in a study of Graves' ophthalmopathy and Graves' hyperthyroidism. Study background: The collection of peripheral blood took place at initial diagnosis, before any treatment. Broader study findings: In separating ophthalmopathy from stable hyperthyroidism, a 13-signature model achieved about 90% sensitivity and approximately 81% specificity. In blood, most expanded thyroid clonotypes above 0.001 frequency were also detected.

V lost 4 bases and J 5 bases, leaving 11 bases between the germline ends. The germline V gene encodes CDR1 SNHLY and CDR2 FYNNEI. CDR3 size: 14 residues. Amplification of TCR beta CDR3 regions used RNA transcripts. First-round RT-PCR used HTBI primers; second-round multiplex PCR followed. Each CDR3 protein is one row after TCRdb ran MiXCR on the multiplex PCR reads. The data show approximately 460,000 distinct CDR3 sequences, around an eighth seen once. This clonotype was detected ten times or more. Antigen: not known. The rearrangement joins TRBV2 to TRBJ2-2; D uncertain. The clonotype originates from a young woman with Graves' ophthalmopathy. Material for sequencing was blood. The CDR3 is CASSVAQQTGELFF. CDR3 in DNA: TGTGCCAGCAGTGTAGCTCAGCAAACCGGGGAGCTGTTTTTT. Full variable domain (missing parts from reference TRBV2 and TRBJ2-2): EPEVTQTPSHQVTQMGQEVILRCVPISNHLYFYWYRQILGQKVEFLVSFYNNEISEKSEIFDDQFSVERPDGSNFTLKIRSTKLEDSAMYFCASSVAQQTGELFFGEGSRLTVL.